This TCR beta chain stems from a study of CD8 T cells in Susac syndrome. Study observations and caveats: As acknowledged by the study, its TCR sequencing and HLA analysis included a relatively small number of individuals.

Germline V gives CDR1 MNHEY, CDR2 SMNVEV (reference sequence). Trimming removed 6 bases from V and 0 bases from J; junction bases left unmatched: 2. CDR3 length equals 13 residues. As to this clonotype: The antigen is undetermined.

The authors reverse transcribed roughly 0.5 to 1 ug RNA with random hexamers. immunoSEQ multiplex PCR amplified TCR beta CDR3 across 54 Vbeta, 13 Jbeta. TCRdb passed the immunoSEQ multiplex PCR reads through MiXCR, listing each CDR3 protein once. The sample gives about 280,000 distinct CDR3 sequences, about 88% of which show up once; approximately 0.11% is in the top ten. The CD8+ and CD4+ T cells were negatively isolated, with the TEMRA cells enriched by FACS. This chain joins TRBV27 and TRBJ2-7; TRBD1 aligns across 7 bases. The sample comprised CD8+ T cells from PBMCs. This sequence was found in a human donor with multiple sclerosis. CDR3 region: CASRDRTSYEQYF. For the CDR3, the DNA is TGTGCCAGCAGGGACAGGACCTCCTACGAGCAGTACTTC.